The 5 T cell receptor beta chains in this list originate from one sample, sequenced in a study of post-analysis software for immune sequencing data (dated by TCRdb to the mid-2010s). The research as a whole found: Roughly 5 TRBV segments, including TRBV5-6, TRBV5-1 and TRBV20-1, were significantly more frequent in patients than controls.

Libraries were constructed by PCR. Reads for this sample came from an Illumina HiSeq 2500. Unique molecular identifiers were incorporated into TCR beta cDNA libraries to reduce PCR and sequencing biases. Through fastp at Q25 and MiXCR, TCRdb rebuilt clones from the public reads, retaining in-frame beta chains. Rows are combined by CDR3 protein, so each entry shows the most common genes and DNA. Recorded for this sample are about 540,000 distinct CDR3 sequences; roughly 34% of them occurred a single time. The ten largest account for 5% to 6% of the sample. The antigens for these receptors are not known. The sample taken for sequencing was blood. These receptors came from a girl younger than 18 with multiple sclerosis.

The chain uses TRBV5-1 and TRBJ2-5, with 13 bases aligning to TRBD2. CDR1 and CDR2 from the germline V gene are SGHRS and YFSETQ. The V segment lost 0 bases and the J segment 5 bases; nucleotides outside the gene matches: 13. This CDR3 has 19 residues. The CDR3: CASSLGGLAGVPGLETQYF. The CDR3 coding sequence is TGCGCCAGCAGCTTGGGCGGACTAGCGGGGGTGCCAGGGCTGGAGACCCAGTACTTC.

The V call is TRBV5-1, the J call TRBJ2-3, with no clear D. V was cut by 0 bases and J by 4 bases, with 12 bases left in between. The CDR3 totals 15 residues. The germline V gene encodes CDR1 SGHRS and CDR2 YFSETQ. CDR3 sequence: CASSLVAVRADTQYF. The DNA of the CDR3 is TGCGCCAGCAGCTTGGTCGCTGTGCGAGCAGATACGCAGTATTTT.

There are a few counts of this clonotype. The chain recombines TRBV6-6 with TRBJ2-5; D is perhaps TRBD1 (6 bases). The better agreement between TRBJ2-7 and the DNA end casts doubt on the J call. CDR1 MNHNY and CDR2 SVGAGI come from the germline V gene (reference sequence). The CDR3 consists of 14 residues. The DNA of the CDR3 is TGTGCCAGCAGTTACGCAAGGGACACCTACGAGCAGTACTTC. Protein: CASSYARDTYEQYF.

Notes on this clonotype: A single base separates this from a much larger clone, so it may be a read error. J is TRBJ2-1 and V is TRBV11-3, with 9 bases matching TRBD2. The length of the CDR3 is 15 residues. Germline V gene data show CDR1 as SGHNT and CDR2 as YENEEA. In DNA form, the CDR3 reads TGTGCCGGCAGCTTAGGAAGGGCCGGGACTAGCTTCCAGTTCTTC. Its translation: CAGSLGRAGTSFQFF.

This clonotype was observed a handful of times. The chain recombines TRBV5-1 with TRBJ2-1, with D perhaps matching TRBD1 or TRBD2 (5 bases each). Germline V gene lookup returns CDR1 SGHRS and CDR2 YFSETQ. Trimming took 1 base from V and 8 from J, leaving 13 bases between them. The CDR3 contains 14 residues. CDR3 DNA: TGCGCCAGCAGCTTGACGGCAGGGAGTTATGAGCAGTTCTTC. Its translation: CASSLTAGSYEQFF. The full variable domain, in which reference TRBV5-1 and TRBJ2-1 provide the parts outside the CDR3, is KAGVTQTPRYLIKTRGQQVTLSCSPISGHRSVSWYQQTPGQGLQFLFEYFSETQRNKGNFPGRFSGRQFSNSRSEMNVSTLELGDSALYLCASSLTAGSYEQFFGPGTRLTVL.